Listed below are T cell receptor beta chains from one sample, sequenced in a study of T cell responses to AZD1222 COVID-19 vaccine. Clones were read by immunoSEQ multiplex PCR, and TCRdb kept only the in-frame ones, dropping some. The sample contains some 150,000 clones, approximately 91% of which appear only once. The material was peripheral blood, obtained 28 days after the second AZD1222 dose. The receptors originated from an adult who received the AZD1222 COVID-19 vaccine. The CDR3 runs from the conserved cysteine through the conserved F or W. D genes are given only for firm matches. The size of a clone is reported for some rows only, either as once, few or many, or as a class for expanded clones.

clone size	D gene	J gene	V gene	CDR3 DNA	CDR3 protein
once	TRBD2	TRBJ2-5	TRBV2	TGTGCCAGCAGTCGGGGACTAGCGGGACCTCAAGAGACCCAGTACTTC	CASSRGLAGPQETQYF
NA	NA	TRBJ1-1	TRBV10-1	TGCGCCAGCAGTGAGTCGATTCAGGGGCACGCTTTCTTT	CASSESIQGHAFF
NA	TRBD1	TRBJ1-2	TRBV7-6	TGTGCCAGCAGCTTAGCCGCAGGGGGCCCCACTAACTATGGCTACACCTTC	CASSLAAGGPTNYGYTF
NA	NA	TRBJ1-2	TRBV3-1/TRBV3-2	TGTGCCAGCAGCCAAGATATAGGGGAGAGATATGGCTACACCTTC	CASSQDIGERYGYTF
NA	TRBD1	TRBJ2-1	TRBV5-1	TGCGCCAGCAGCACAAACCCGACCGGGACAGGGTTTGGCAATGAGCAGTTCTTC	CASSTNPTGTGFGNEQFF
NA	NA	TRBJ1-5	TRBV30	TGTGCCTGGAGCGCCCAGAGCAATCAGCCCCAGCATTTT	CAWSAQSNQPQHF
once	NA	TRBJ2-5	TRBV7-6	TGTGCCAGCAGCTTAAAGTCGGCCGAGCGCCTTTGGGAGACCCAGTACTTC	CASSLKSAERLWETQYF
NA	NA	TRBJ2-7	TRBV7-9	TGTGCCAGCAGCTTCAGCTACGAGCAGTACTTC	CASSFSYEQYF
NA	NA	TRBJ2-2	TRBV5-1	TGCGCCAGCAGCCCCCTTGGGAACACCGGGGAGCTGTTTTTT	CASSPLGNTGELFF
NA	NA	TRBJ2-3	TRBV12-3/TRBV12-4	TGTGCCAGCATCATATGGGCGGAGGGTACGCAGTATTTT	CASIIWAEGTQYF
NA	NA	TRBJ2-2	TRBV5-6	TGTGCCAGCAGCTTGTTACAACGGAACACCGGGGAGCTGTTTTTT	CASSLLQRNTGELFF
few	NA	TRBJ1-1	TRBV12-5	TGTGCTAGTGGTTTGGCCCGGACTAGGAACACTGAAGCTTTCTTT	CASGLARTRNTEAFF
NA	NA	TRBJ1-1	TRBV15	TGTGCCACCAGCAGACGGGTGAACACTGAAGCTTTCTTT	CATSRRVNTEAFF
NA	NA	TRBJ2-2	TRBV6-5	TGTGCCAGCAGTTCCTCCGGCCCACGGCACGGGGAGCTGTTTTTT	CASSSSGPRHGELFF
NA	NA	TRBJ1-2	TRBV11-2	TGTGCCAGCAGCTCATATGCGACAGGTGTTATCTATGGCTACACCTTC	CASSSYATGVIYGYTF
once	TRBD1	TRBJ1-1	TRBV18	TGTGCCAGCTCACCCCCGGGACAGGGGGTCTTGACTGAAGCTTTCTTT	CASSPPGQGVLTEAFF
NA	NA	TRBJ2-7	TRBV6-5	TGTGCCAGCAGTTATCAAGGGGCAGGCAAAGGTTACGAGCAGTACTTC	CASSYQGAGKGYEQYF
NA	NA	TRBJ2-5	TRBV9	TGTGCCAGCAGCGTTGGGACTTCAGCATGGGAGTCGGAGACCCAGTACTTC	CASSVGTSAWESETQYF
once	NA	TRBJ1-1	TRBV18	TGTGCCAGCTCTCCCCTCACGGTTAACACTGAAGCTTTCTTT	CASSPLTVNTEAFF
NA	NA	TRBJ1-5	TRBV12-3/TRBV12-4	TGTGCCAGCAGTTTTGCGAATCAGCCCCAGCATTTT	CASSFANQPQHF
NA	TRBD1	TRBJ1-1	TRBV5-1	TGCGCCAGCAGCGCCCCAGGGGGGGGCGCAGGGAACACTGAAGCTTTCTTT	CASSAPGGGAGNTEAFF
NA	NA	TRBJ1-5	TRBV19	TGTGCCAGTGCGACATTTAGCAATCAGCCCCAGCATTTT	CASATFSNQPQHF
NA	TRBD1	TRBJ1-4	TRBV5-1	TGCGCCAGCAGCTTGGCCGGGACAGGGAATGAAAAACTGTTTTTT	CASSLAGTGNEKLFF
NA	NA	TRBJ1-1	TRBV11-2	TGTGCCAGCAGCGCTATCCTTCGGGGCACTGAAGCTTTCTTT	CASSAILRGTEAFF
NA	NA	TRBJ1-1	TRBV13	TGTGCCAGCAGCTCTGCTGGGCCGATGAACACTGAAGCTTTCTTT	CASSSAGPMNTEAFF
NA	NA	TRBJ1-1	TRBV9	TGTGCCAGCAGCTCACACCTACAGGGAGGGAACACTGAAGCTTTCTTT	CASSSHLQGGNTEAFF
NA	NA	TRBJ2-3	TRBV7-8	TGTGCCAGCAGCTTATTAAGGGCTCGGAGCAGCACAGATACGCAGTATTTT	CASSLLRARSSTDTQYF
NA	NA	TRBJ2-2	TRBV25-1	TGTGCCAGCAGTGCAAATCGGGCGGTTAACACCGGGGAGCTGTTTTTT	CASSANRAVNTGELFF